This entry concerns a single TCR beta chain. This sample was included in a study of T cell changes during pregnancy in multiple sclerosis. V was trimmed by 2 bases and J by 3 bases, leaving 11 bases between them. The V gene's germline CDR1 is LGHNA and CDR2 YNFKEQ. The CDR3 covers 14 residues. Libraries were prepared by immunoSEQ multiplex PCR; TCRdb keeps only in-frame clonotypes and omits some of them. The sample carries about 40,000 clones, roughly nine tenths recorded once. The TCR comes from a female donor with multiple sclerosis, enrolled in a pregnancy study. Sequencing was performed on CD4+ T cells from peripheral blood mononuclear cells, taken in the first trimester of pregnancy. The chain joins TRBV4-2 to TRBJ2-7; perhaps TRBD1 as D (6 bases). CDR3: CASSQLQGGYEQYF. CDR3 in DNA: TGTGCCAGCAGCCAACTACAAGGGGGCTACGAGCAGTACTTC.